The 13 T cell receptor beta chains below were found in one sample sequenced in a study of cytomegalovirus exposure and HLA in healthy donors. 13 Jbeta primers and 60 Vbeta primers were used for the PCR. Some clones are missing from TCRdb's copy, which holds only in-frame ones; the method was immunoSEQ multiplex PCR. The table records about 120,000 clones, roughly 79% of them present only once. The sample consisted of PBMCs. These receptors were taken from a woman aged 40-49 years in good health and CMV-seronegative.

The chain couples TRBV27 to TRBJ2-1, with TRBD1 identical over 7 bases. V shed 4 bases and J 2 bases; nucleotides not matched to a gene: 23. The CDR3 is 21 residues long. CDR1 and CDR2 (germline): MNHEY, SMNVEV (reference sequence). The CDR3 region is CASSSHPLGGELRGAYNEQFF. The CDR3, as DNA: TGTGCCAGCAGTTCCCACCCTCTAGGGGGCGAGCTGAGGGGAGCCTACAATGAGCAGTTCTTC.

This clone was counted once. The rearrangement links TRBV5-1 to TRBJ1-2; 12 positions agree with TRBD1. The length of the CDR3 is 14 residues. The germline V gene encodes CDR1 SGHRS and CDR2 YFSETQ. V dropped 7 bases and J dropped 6; count of bases not matched to a gene: 7. CDR3 protein: CASGGQGARDGYTF. The CDR3 DNA is TGCGCCAGCGGGGGACAGGGGGCGAGGGATGGCTACACCTTC.

CDR3 nucleotide sequence: TGTGCCAGCAGTTCCACCGGGTCTGGAAACACCATATATTTT. Its translation: CASSSTGSGNTIYF. V gene TRBV6-1 combines with J gene TRBJ1-3; D is ambiguous. CDR1 is MNHNS, CDR2 SASEGT, per germline. The CDR3 is 14 residues long. Trimming took off 5 bases at V and 1 base at J, with 9 bases between the two ends.

The DNA of the CDR3 is TGCAGCGTGGGGCCCGGGACAGCATACACCGGGGAGCTGTTTTTT. Amino acids: CSVGPGTAYTGELFF. The V call is TRBV29-1, the J call TRBJ2-2; TRBD1 matches 7 bases. V shed 6 bases and J 3 bases; nucleotides not matched to a gene: 10. Germline-derived CDR1 and CDR2 are SQVTM and ANQGSEA. The CDR3 is 15 residues long.

The V gene is TRBV6-6, the J gene TRBJ2-2; D may be TRBD1 (5 bases). V lost 6 bases to trimming and J lost 2 bases, with 10 bases between them. The CDR3 runs 14 residues. Looked up from germline, CDR1 is MNHNY and CDR2 is SVGAGI (reference sequence). The CDR3 reads CASSRQLNTGELFF. CDR3 DNA: TGTGCCAGCAGCAGACAGCTAAACACCGGGGAGCTGTTTTTT.

V is TRBV7-2 and J is TRBJ1-1; D is possibly TRBD1 (6 bases). CDR1 and CDR2 (germline): SGHTA, FQGNSA. Between the trimmed V and J ends, which lost 5 bases and 3 bases, there was a span of 19 bases. The CDR3 extends over 16 amino acids. CDR3: CASSPWAGAEDTEAFF. DNA of the CDR3: TGTGCCAGCAGCCCCTGGGCGGGGGCAGAAGACACTGAAGCTTTCTTT. Filled out from reference TRBV7-2 and TRBJ1-1, the complete variable domain reads GAGVSQSPSNKVTEKGKDVELRCDPISGHTALYWYRQSLGQGLEFLIYFQGNSAPDKSGLPSDRFSAERTGGSVSTLTIQRTQQEDSAVYLCASSPWAGAEDTEAFFGQGTRLTVV.

The chain has TRBV18 and TRBJ1-1, with D tentatively TRBD1 (5 bases). The ends were cut back, 3 bases at V and 1 base at J, with 9 bases in the middle. The CDR3 covers 14 residues. The V gene's germline CDR1 is KGHSH and CDR2 LQKENI. The CDR3 spells CASSPPGPNTEAFF. The CDR3, as DNA: TGTGCCAGCTCACCGCCAGGGCCGAACACTGAAGCTTTCTTT.

On this clone: This specimen includes other DNA sequences encoding the same CDR3. The chain links TRBV25-1 to TRBJ1-1; D gene ambiguous. Germline V lookup: CDR1 MGHDK, CDR2 SYGVNS. The CDR3 totals 11 residues. V lost 1 base to trimming and J lost 5 bases, with 2 bases between them. CDR3 bases: TGTGCCAGCAGTGAATTAACTGAAGCTTTCTTT. Protein: CASSELTEAFF.

J is TRBJ2-1 and V is TRBV7-2; a weak D match, TRBD2 (6 bases). CDR3 length: 12 residues. V was shortened by 2 bases and J by 13 bases, with 12 bases between the two germline ends. Germline CDR1 SGHTA, CDR2 FQGNSA. CDR3 DNA sequence: TGTGCCAGCAGCTTATCACCCGGGGGACAGTTCTTC. It codes for CASSLSPGGQFF.

This sequence joins TRBV7-6 and TRBJ2-7, with 7 nucleotides matching TRBD1. Germline CDR1 and CDR2: SGHVS and FNYEAQ. V shed 5 bases and J 2 bases; nucleotides not matched to a gene: 9. The CDR3 length is 15 residues. The CDR3 bases are TGTGCCAGCAGCAGACAGGGCGCGGACCCCTACGAGCAGTACTTC. This codes for CASSRQGADPYEQYF.

The chain is built from TRBV7-2 and TRBJ2-7; D unresolved. CDR1 is SGHTA and CDR2 is FQGNSA in the germline V gene. The CDR3 totals 13 residues. Trimming took off 6 bases at V and 0 bases at J, with 9 bases between the two ends. CDR3 in amino acids: CASRLISSYEQYF. CDR3 sequence (DNA): TGTGCCAGCAGATTAATTAGCTCCTACGAGCAGTACTTC. Variable domain in full (rest from reference TRBV7-2 and TRBJ2-7): GAGVSQSPSNKVTEKGKDVELRCDPISGHTALYWYRQSLGQGLEFLIYFQGNSAPDKSGLPSDRFSAERTGGSVSTLTIQRTQQEDSAVYLCASRLISSYEQYFGPGTRLTVT.

V gene TRBV6-5 combines with J gene TRBJ1-6, with 8 bases identical to TRBD1. Looked up from germline, CDR1 is MNHEY and CDR2 is SVGAGI. The CDR3 loop spans 15 amino acids. J was trimmed by 5 bases and V by 6 bases; bases with no gene match: 6. For the CDR3, the DNA is TGTGCCAGCAGACCCCCGACAGGGGATAATTCACCCCTCCACTTT. It specifies CASRPPTGDNSPLHF.

The rearrangement uses TRBV2 and TRBJ2-5; tentatively, D is TRBD2 (5 bases). The J call may be faulty, since TRBJ2-7 better matches the DNA end. The length of the CDR3 is 14 residues. Germline values: CDR1 SNHLY, CDR2 FYNNEI. CDR3 in amino acids: CASSFNQAAYEQYF. The DNA for the CDR3 is TGTGCCAGCAGTTTCAATCAAGCGGCCTACGAGCAGTACTTC.